This T cell receptor (beta chain) comes out of a study of tissue T cells after allogeneic stem cell transplantation. Trimming stripped 4 bases from V and 2 bases from J, with 4 bases between. This CDR3 has 12 amino acids. The germline CDR1 and CDR2 sequences are KGHPV and FQNQEV (reference sequence). Overall study results and limits: Sampling depth was limited, and the cohort was small and clinically varied.

Time point in this sample: mouse harvest day 7 after allogeneic transplant. The graft held 10^6 splenic CD5+ T cells and 10^7 T-cell-depleted bone marrow cells. This mouse GVHD model was MHC-mismatched B6 to BALB/c, profiled day 7 or 14. A note on this clone: Its target is not known. Gene labels here are mouse ones. The sequenced fragment ends 1 residue before the CDR3 boundary, so the rest is inferred from the germline J gene.

This table comes from immunoSEQ multiplex PCR, and its TCRdb copy is limited to in-frame clones, with some not included. The table has about 8,300 clones, roughly half seen once. This chain connects TRBV26 to TRBJ2-5; no definite D call. Sequencing was performed on gut tissue. The receptor comes from a female BALB/c mouse given C57BL/6 T cells with graft-versus-host disease after an allogeneic hematopoietic cell transplant. CDR3 amino acids: CASSQFQDTQYF. The sequenced part of the CDR3 DNA is TGTGCCAGCAGTCAGTTCCAAGACACCCAGTAC.